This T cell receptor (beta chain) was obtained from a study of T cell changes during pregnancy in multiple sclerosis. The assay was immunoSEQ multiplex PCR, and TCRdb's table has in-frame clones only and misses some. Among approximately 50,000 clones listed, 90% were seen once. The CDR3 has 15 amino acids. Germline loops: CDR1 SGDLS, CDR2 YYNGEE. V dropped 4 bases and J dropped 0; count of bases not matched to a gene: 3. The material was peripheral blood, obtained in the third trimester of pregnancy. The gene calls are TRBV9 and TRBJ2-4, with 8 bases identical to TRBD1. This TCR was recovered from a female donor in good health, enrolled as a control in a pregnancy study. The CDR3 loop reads CASSPTGVAKNIQYF. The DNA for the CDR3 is TGTGCCAGCAGCCCGACAGGGGTAGCCAAAAACATTCAGTACTTC.